The TCR beta chain under discussion was sequenced for a study of CD8 T cells in Susac syndrome. Germline-derived CDR1 and CDR2 are SQVTM and ANQGSEA. This CDR3 has 13 amino acids. Trimming pared 6 bases from V and 6 bases from J, leaving 17 bases between. With random hexamers, reverse transcription was performed on roughly 0.45 to 1 ug of RNA. TCRdb called the immunoSEQ multiplex PCR reads again in MiXCR, with one record for every CDR3 protein. In the table there are some 130,000 distinct CDR3 sequences, 95% of which are singletons. The source is a human donor with Susac syndrome. V usage is TRBV29-1 and J usage is TRBJ1-2; no definite D call. The sample comprised CD8+ T cells from PBMCs. CDR3 coding DNA: TGCAGCGTAGACCCAGCGATAGGGAATGGCTACACCTTC. Amino acids: CSVDPAIGNGYTF.